The clone carrying this T cell receptor (beta chain) was seen repeatedly, ten times or more. Its antigen is not identified. This entry is derived from a study of T cells in Graves' hyperthyroidism and ophthalmopathy. Notes on the study in general: By a 13 V-J model, ophthalmopathy was set apart from stable hyperthyroidism.

The investigators amplified TCR beta CDR3 regions from RNA transcripts. In the first-round RT-PCR of the TCR CDR3, the HTBI primer set was used. MiXCR, applied by TCRdb to the multiplex PCR reads, yields one record per CDR3 protein. Of 300,000 or so distinct CDR3 sequences in the sample, about 15% were seen once. Germline V lookup: CDR1 DFQATT, CDR2 SNEGSKA (reference sequence). The CDR3 consists of 15 residues. Trimming took off 6 bases at V and 7 bases at J, with 19 bases between the two ends. Duration under 3 months, a NOSPECS grade of at least 4, and a Clinical Activity Score of at least 3 characterized the ophthalmopathy patients. Diagnoses used clinical symptoms, serum thyroxine and TRAb, thyroid ultrasound and orbital computed tomography. An approximately 9.8 ml volume of fresh peripheral blood provided the PBMCs.

The rearrangement links TRBV20-1 to TRBJ1-6; D may be TRBD1 (5 bases). The sequence was obtained from a woman in her sixties or seventies with Graves' ophthalmopathy. The sequenced material came from blood. In nucleotides, the CDR3 is TGCAGTGCCATCAACCATCAGGGTAGGAATTCACCCCTCCACTTT. It specifies CSAINHQGRNSPLHF.